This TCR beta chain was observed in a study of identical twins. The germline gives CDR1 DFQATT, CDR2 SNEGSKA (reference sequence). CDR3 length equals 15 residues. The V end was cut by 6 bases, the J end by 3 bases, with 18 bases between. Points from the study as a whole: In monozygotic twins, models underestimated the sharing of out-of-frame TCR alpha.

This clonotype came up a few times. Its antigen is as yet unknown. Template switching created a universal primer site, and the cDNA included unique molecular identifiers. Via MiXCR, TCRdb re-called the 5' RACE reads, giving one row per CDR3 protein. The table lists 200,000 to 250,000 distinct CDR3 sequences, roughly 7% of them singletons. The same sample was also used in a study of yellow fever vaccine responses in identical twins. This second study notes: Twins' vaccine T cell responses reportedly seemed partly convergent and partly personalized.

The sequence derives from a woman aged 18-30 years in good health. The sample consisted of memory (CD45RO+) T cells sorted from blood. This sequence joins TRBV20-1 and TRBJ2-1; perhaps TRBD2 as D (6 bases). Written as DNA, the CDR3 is TGCAGTGCCAAGGATCTAGCGCGAGACTACAATGAGCAGTTCTTC. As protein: CSAKDLARDYNEQFF.